Each of the 5 T cell receptor beta chains below was sequenced from the same sample in a study of vaccination effects on CD4 cells after COVID-19. These TCRs' antigens remain unknown. ViraFEST used viral peptide pools to expand antigen-specific CD4+ T cells before sequencing. Subsequent to approximately 9 days of culture, CD4+ T cells were isolated. BNT162b2 vaccine or mRNA-1273 vaccine was given to participants in two doses. Using immunoSEQ multiplex PCR, the repertoire was profiled, and TCRdb retains in-frame clones only, with some absent. The sample yields some 25,000 clones, about 73% seen once. The sample consisted of CD4+ T cells from PBMCs cultured with SARS-CoV-2 spike peptides, taken after COVID-19 vaccination. The receptors stem from a human donor who received a COVID-19 vaccine.

The chain joins TRBV2 to TRBJ2-3, with no clear D. Trimming cost V 3 bases and J 0 bases, with 10 bases left between them. This CDR3 contains 15 residues. Germline CDR1 SNHLY, CDR2 FYNNEI. The CDR3 region is CASSDSPQSTDTQYF. CDR3 DNA sequence: TGTGCCAGCAGTGATTCCCCCCAAAGCACAGATACGCAGTATTTT.

The rearrangement joins TRBV3-1 (or the pseudogene TRBV3-2) to TRBJ2-3, with D perhaps matching TRBD1 or TRBD2 (5 bases each). Trimming pared 4 bases from V and 5 bases from J, leaving 13 bases between. This CDR3 region has 14 residues. The germline CDR1 and CDR2 sequences are LGHDT and YNNKEL (reference sequence). CDR3 region: CASSPTGTQDTQYF. The CDR3 DNA sequence: TGTGCCAGCAGCCCCACTGGGACCCAAGATACGCAGTATTTT.

The chain joins TRBV2 to TRBJ1-5, with 7 bases fitting TRBD1. In germline, CDR1 is SNHLY, CDR2 FYNNEI. The CDR3 contains 15 residues. With V trimmed by 6 bases and J by 0 bases, 5 bases remained unmatched. The CDR3 here is CASRETGFSNQPQHF. The DNA for the CDR3 is TGTGCCAGCAGGGAGACAGGGTTTAGCAATCAGCCCCAGCATTTT.

This clone was seen more than once but under ten times. V is TRBV4-2 and J is TRBJ2-7, with 11 bases identical to TRBD2. The CDR3 spans 16 residues. V was pared by 0 bases and J by 5 bases, with 6 bases of the junction left unmatched. Germline V lookup: CDR1 LGHNA, CDR2 YNFKEQ. The CDR3 DNA is TGTGCCAGCAGCCAAGATCCGACTAGCGGGGTAAACGAGCAGTACTTC. It codes for CASSQDPTSGVNEQYF.

The rearrangement joins TRBV2 to TRBJ1-6; D unresolved. This CDR3 has 14 amino acids. V was trimmed by 7 bases and J by 7 bases, leaving 14 bases between them. Germline V gene data show CDR1 as SNHLY and CDR2 as FYNNEI. For the CDR3, the DNA is TGTGCCAGCAAGAACGGACTCACGAATTCACCCCTCCACTTT. It yields the protein CASKNGLTNSPLHF. The entire variable domain, with the rest obtained from reference TRBV2 and TRBJ1-6, is as follows: EPEVTQTPSHQVTQMGQEVILRCVPISNHLYFYWYRQILGQKVEFLVSFYNNEISEKSEIFDDQFSVERPDGSNFTLKIRSTKLEDSAMYFCASKNGLTNSPLHFGNGTRLTVT.